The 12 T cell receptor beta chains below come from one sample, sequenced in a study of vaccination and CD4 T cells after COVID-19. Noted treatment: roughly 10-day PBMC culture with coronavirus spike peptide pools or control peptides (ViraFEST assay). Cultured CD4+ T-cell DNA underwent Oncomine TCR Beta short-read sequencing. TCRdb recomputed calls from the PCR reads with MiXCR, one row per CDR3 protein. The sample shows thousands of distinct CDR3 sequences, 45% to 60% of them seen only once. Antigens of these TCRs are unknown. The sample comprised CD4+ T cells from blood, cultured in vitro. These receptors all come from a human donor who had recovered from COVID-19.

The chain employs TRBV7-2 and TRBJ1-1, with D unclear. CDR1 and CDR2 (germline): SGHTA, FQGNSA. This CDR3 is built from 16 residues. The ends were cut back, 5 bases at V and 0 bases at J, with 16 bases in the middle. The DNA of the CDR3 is TGTGCCAGCAGCCCACCATCCTATCGCATGAACACTGAAGCTTTCTTT. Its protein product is CASSPPSYRMNTEAFF.

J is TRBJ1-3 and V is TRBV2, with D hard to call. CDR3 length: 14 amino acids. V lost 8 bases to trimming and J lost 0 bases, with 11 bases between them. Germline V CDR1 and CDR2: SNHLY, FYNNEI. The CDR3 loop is CASLEQLSGNTIYF. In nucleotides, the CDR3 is TGTGCCAGCTTGGAACAGCTCTCTGGAAACACCATATATTTT.

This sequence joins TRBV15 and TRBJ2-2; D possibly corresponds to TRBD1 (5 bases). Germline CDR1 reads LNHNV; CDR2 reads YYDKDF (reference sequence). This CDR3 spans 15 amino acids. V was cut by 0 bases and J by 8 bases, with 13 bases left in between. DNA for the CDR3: TGTGCCACCAGCAGAGATTACCAGGGTTCGGGGGAGCTGTTTTTT. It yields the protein CATSRDYQGSGELFF.

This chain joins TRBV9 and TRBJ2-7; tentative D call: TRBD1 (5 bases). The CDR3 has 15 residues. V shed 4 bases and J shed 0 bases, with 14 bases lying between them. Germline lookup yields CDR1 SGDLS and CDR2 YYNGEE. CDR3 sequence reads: CASSYLDSSSYEQYF. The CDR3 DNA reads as TGTGCCAGCAGCTACCTAGACAGCAGCTCCTACGAGCAGTACTTC.

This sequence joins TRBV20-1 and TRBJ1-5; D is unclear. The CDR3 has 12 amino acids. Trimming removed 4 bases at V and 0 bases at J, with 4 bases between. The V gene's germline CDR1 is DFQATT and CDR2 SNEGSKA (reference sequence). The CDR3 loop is CSATSSNQPQHF. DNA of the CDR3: TGCAGTGCTACAAGTAGCAATCAGCCCCAGCATTTT.

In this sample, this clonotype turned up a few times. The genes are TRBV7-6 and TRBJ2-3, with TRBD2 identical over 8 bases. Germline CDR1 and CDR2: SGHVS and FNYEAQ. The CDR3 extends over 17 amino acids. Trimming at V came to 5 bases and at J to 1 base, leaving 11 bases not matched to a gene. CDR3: CASSPIGGAFGTDTQYF. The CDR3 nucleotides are TGTGCCAGCAGCCCAATCGGGGGGGCGTTTGGCACAGATACGCAGTATTTT. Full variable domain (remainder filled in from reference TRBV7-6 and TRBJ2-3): GAGVSQSPRYKVTKRGQDVALRCDPISGHVSLYWYRQALGQGPEFLTYFNYEAQQDKSGLPNDRFSAERPEGSISTLTIQRTEQRDSAMYRCASSPIGGAFGTDTQYFGPGTRLTVL.

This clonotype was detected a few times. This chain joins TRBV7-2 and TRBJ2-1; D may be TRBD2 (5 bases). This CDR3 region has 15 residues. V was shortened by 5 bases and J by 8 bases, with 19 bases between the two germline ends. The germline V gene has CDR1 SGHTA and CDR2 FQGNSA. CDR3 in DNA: TGTGCCAGCAGCCTTACTAGAGGCGGCGCGTATGAGCAGTTCTTC. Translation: CASSLTRGGAYEQFF.

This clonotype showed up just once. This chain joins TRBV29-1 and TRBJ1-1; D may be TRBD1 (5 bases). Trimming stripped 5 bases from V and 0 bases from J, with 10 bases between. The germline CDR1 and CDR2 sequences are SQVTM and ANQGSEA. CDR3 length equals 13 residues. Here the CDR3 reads CSVKGRMNTEAFF. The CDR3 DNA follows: TGCAGCGTTAAGGGACGGATGAACACTGAAGCTTTCTTT.

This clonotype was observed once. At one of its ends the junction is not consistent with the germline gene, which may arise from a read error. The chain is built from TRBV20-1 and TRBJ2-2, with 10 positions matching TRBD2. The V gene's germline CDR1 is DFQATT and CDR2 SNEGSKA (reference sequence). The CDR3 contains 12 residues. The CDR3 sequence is CSAGLAHGEPFF. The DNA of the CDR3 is TGCAGTGCGGGACTAGCGCACGGGGAGCCGTTTTTT.

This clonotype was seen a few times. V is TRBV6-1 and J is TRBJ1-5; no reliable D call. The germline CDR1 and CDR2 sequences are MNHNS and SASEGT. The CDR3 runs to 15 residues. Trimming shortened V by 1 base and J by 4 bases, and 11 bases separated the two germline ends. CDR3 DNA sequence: TGTGCCAGCAGTGAAGGGTCGATAGATAATCAGCCCCAGCATTTT. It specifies CASSEGSIDNQPQHF.

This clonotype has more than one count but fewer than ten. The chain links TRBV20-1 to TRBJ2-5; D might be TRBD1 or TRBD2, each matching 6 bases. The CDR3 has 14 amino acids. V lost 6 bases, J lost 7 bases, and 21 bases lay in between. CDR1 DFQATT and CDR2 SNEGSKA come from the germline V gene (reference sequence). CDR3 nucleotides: TGCAGTGCGCCGGGGGCCTCATACCGAGGGACCCAGTACTTC. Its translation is CSAPGASYRGTQYF.

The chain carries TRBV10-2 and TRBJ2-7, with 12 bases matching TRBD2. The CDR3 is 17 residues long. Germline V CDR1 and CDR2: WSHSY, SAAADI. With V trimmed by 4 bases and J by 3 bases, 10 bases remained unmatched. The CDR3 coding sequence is TGCGCCAGCAGTGTTCGGCTAGCGGGAGGGATTCGCTACGAGCAGTACTTC. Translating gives CASSVRLAGGIRYEQYF.